Listed here are 21 T cell receptor beta chains from one sample, sequenced in a study of vaccination effects on CD4 cells after COVID-19. For these TCRs, the target antigens are not known. Measured with immunoSEQ multiplex PCR; TCRdb has only the in-frame clones, and not every one. The repertoire holds roughly 59,000 clones, with about 78% as singletons. ViraFEST used viral peptide pools to expand antigen-specific CD4+ T cells before sequencing. Scientists isolated CD4+ T cells after a roughly 10-day culture period ended. BNT162b2 vaccine or mRNA-1273 vaccine was given to participants in two doses. The sample in question was CD4+ T cells from PBMCs cultured with HCoV-OC43 spike peptides, obtained after COVID-19 vaccination. Subset specified: HCoV-OC43 spike overlapping peptide pool stimulation. The receptors derive from a human donor who received a COVID-19 vaccine.

V is TRBV2 and J is TRBJ2-2; 8 nucleotides line up with TRBD1. The CDR3 is 16 residues long. Germline loops: CDR1 SNHLY, CDR2 FYNNEI. Trimming took 6 bases from V and 1 from J; bases not matched to a gene: 7. The CDR3 DNA sequence: TGTGCCAGCAGCCGCCGGGACAGGCGGAACACCGGGGAGCTGTTTTTT. This sequence encodes CASSRRDRRNTGELFF.

This clone was picked up a small number of times. The rearrangement uses TRBV24-1 and TRBJ1-1, with TRBD1 as a possible D gene (6 bases). Trimming shortened V by 7 bases and J by 10 bases, and 15 bases separated the two germline ends. The CDR3 length is 12 residues. Per the germline V gene, CDR1 is KGHDR and CDR2 is SFDVKD. In DNA form, the CDR3 reads TGTGCCACCAGCGGGAGTCAGGGGAGAGCTTTCTTT. Encoded protein: CATSGSQGRAFF.

This chain's CDR3 is CASRPNGQFSGQPQHF. The CDR3 bases are TGTGCCAGCAGACCAAACGGACAGTTCTCGGGTCAGCCCCAGCATTTT. The rearrangement joins TRBV2 to TRBJ1-5, with D perhaps matching TRBD1 (6 bases). The CDR3 is 16 residues long. V dropped 6 bases and J dropped 6 bases, with 21 bases sitting between them. CDR1 and CDR2 (germline): SNHLY, FYNNEI.

The sample holds a few counts of this clone. The chain joins TRBV5-1 to TRBJ2-2; TRBD2 agrees at 14 bases. This CDR3 is 19 amino acids long. With 7 bases clipped from V and 4 bases from J, the junction kept 15 bases outside the gene matches. CDR1 and CDR2 (germline): SGHRS, YFSETQ. CDR3 residues: CASSEVGLAGGRSTGELFF. The CDR3 DNA is TGCGCCAGCTCCGAGGTAGGACTAGCGGGGGGAAGATCCACCGGGGAGCTGTTTTTT.

The chain recombines TRBV18 with TRBJ2-5; 11 bases align to TRBD2. J lost 0 bases, V lost 6 bases, and 6 bases had no gene match. Germline CDR1 is KGHSH and CDR2 is LQKENI. This CDR3 region has 16 residues. The CDR3 DNA follows: TGTGCCAGCTCGACAACTAGCGGGGGTTACCAAGAGACCCAGTACTTC. This codes for CASSTTSGGYQETQYF.

The gene calls are TRBV10-1 and TRBJ1-1; weak D call: TRBD1 (5 bases). Germline V CDR1 and CDR2: WNHNN, SYGVQD (reference sequence). Trimming took 7 bases from V and 10 from J, leaving 19 bases between them. The CDR3 is 13 residues long. This chain's CDR3 is CASIKGTDLGAFF. For the CDR3, the DNA is TGCGCCAGCATCAAAGGGACGGATCTCGGAGCTTTCTTT.

The rearrangement links TRBV19 to TRBJ1-5; 7 nucleotides agree with TRBD1. CDR1 and CDR2 from the germline V gene are LNHDA and SQIVND (reference sequence). CDR3 length: 13 amino acids. V gave up 7 bases and J gave up 6 bases; unmatched junction bases: 6. The CDR3 nucleotides read TGTGCCAGTAAATCAGGGGGGATTCAGCCCCAGCATTTT. As protein: CASKSGGIQPQHF.

The rearrangement uses TRBV9 and TRBJ1-3; TRBD1 is a possible D gene (5 bases). With 3 bases removed from V and 3 bases from J, the gap between germline ends came to 7 bases. This CDR3 is 13 amino acids long. Looked up from germline, CDR1 is SGDLS and CDR2 is YYNGEE. This chain's CDR3 is CASSAGLGNTIYF. CDR3 coding DNA: TGTGCCAGCAGCGCGGGACTTGGAAACACCATATATTTT.

This chain uses TRBV28 with TRBJ2-5, with a tentative D call TRBD1 (6 bases). Germline lookup yields CDR1 MDHEN and CDR2 SYDVKM. The CDR3 is 15 residues long. V was clipped by 4 bases and J by 0 bases, with 12 bases between them. CDR3 nucleotide sequence: TGTGCCAGCAGTTCCCGTCAGGGGTACCAAGAGACCCAGTACTTC. It yields the protein CASSSRQGYQETQYF.

The chain recombines TRBV5-4 with TRBJ1-2; D uncertain. V was cut by 6 bases and J by 5 bases, with 20 bases left in between. Germline CDR1 reads SGHNT; CDR2 reads YYREEE (reference sequence). The CDR3 is 15 amino acids. This chain's CDR3 is CASTPDLKSVYGYTF. The DNA for the CDR3 is TGTGCCAGCACCCCTGACCTAAAATCGGTTTATGGCTACACCTTC.

V gene TRBV4-1 combines with J gene TRBJ2-7; D possibly matches TRBD1 or TRBD2 (5 bases each). CDR1 is MGHRA, CDR2 YSYEKL, per germline. The CDR3 has 15 amino acids. With 1 base removed from V and 6 bases from J, the gap between germline ends came to 16 bases. CDR3 sequence reads: CASSQVGTSNVEQYV. Written as DNA, the CDR3 is TGCGCCAGCAGCCAAGTTGGGACCTCAAACGTCGAGCAGTACGTC.

This chain uses TRBV5-1 with TRBJ1-1; a possible D gene is TRBD1 (5 bases). Per germline, CDR1 SGHRS and CDR2 YFSETQ. The CDR3 length is 14 residues. The germline V and J ends were trimmed by 2 bases and 3 bases, with 11 bases remaining between them. For the CDR3, the DNA is TGCGCCAGCAGCTTTGGGGGTTCGGACACTGAAGCTTTCTTT. This codes for CASSFGGSDTEAFF.

This chain connects TRBV5-4 to TRBJ1-2; D is undetermined. V lost 0 bases and J lost 5, with 8 bases in between. There are 13 residues in the CDR3. Germline V gene lookup returns CDR1 SGHNT and CDR2 YYREEE (reference sequence). The CDR3 here is CASSLGQVYGYTF. The CDR3 DNA reads TGTGCCAGCAGCTTGGGTCAGGTTTATGGCTACACCTTC.

This chain uses TRBV6-5 with TRBJ1-2; no definite D call. The V gene lost 3 bases and the J gene lost 0 bases, with 8 bases spanning the gap. Germline values: CDR1 MNHEY, CDR2 SVGAGI. This CDR3 comprises 14 residues. The CDR3, as DNA: TGTGCCAGCAGTTATGCGGGGACTAACTATGGCTACACCTTC. Protein sequence: CASSYAGTNYGYTF.

This sequence joins TRBV6-5 and TRBJ2-1; TRBD2 matches 11 bases. V shed 0 bases, J shed 7 bases, and the junction held 5 bases outside the gene matches. This CDR3 is built from 16 residues. Germline V gives CDR1 MNHEY, CDR2 SVGAGI. The CDR3 DNA is TGTGCCAGCAGTTACTCGAATAGCGGGGGGGCAAATGAGCAGTTCTTC. Amino acids: CASSYSNSGGANEQFF.

The rearrangement links TRBV14 to TRBJ1-1, with 7 bases aligning to TRBD1. V lost 2 bases to trimming and J lost 1 base; unmatched junction nucleotides: 4. Per germline, CDR1 SGHDN and CDR2 FVKESK. This CDR3 spans 15 amino acids. In DNA form, the CDR3 reads TGTGCCAGCAGCCAATATTGGACAGGGAACACTGAAGCTTTCTTT. As protein: CASSQYWTGNTEAFF.

The gene calls are TRBV12-3 or TRBV12-4 and TRBJ1-1; D perhaps matches TRBD1 (6 bases). This CDR3 has 11 amino acids. The V end was cut by 8 bases, the J end by 11 bases, with 15 bases between. CDR3 DNA sequence: TGTGCCAGCTACCTAAACAGGGATGCTTTCTTT. Amino acids: CASYLNRDAFF.

There are a few counts of this clone. V and J are TRBV5-1 and TRBJ1-1; possibly TRBD1 for D (5 bases). V lost 3 bases and J 10 bases, leaving 19 bases between the germline ends. The CDR3 consists of 14 residues. Germline assignment: CDR1 SGHRS and CDR2 YFSETQ. CDR3 protein: CASSSMTAQDVAFF. The CDR3 DNA reads TGCGCCAGCAGCTCAATGACAGCCCAGGATGTAGCTTTCTTT.

The sample holds a few counts of this clone. The V call is TRBV18, the J call TRBJ1-2; D ambiguous. The CDR3 sequence is 14 residues long. The germline CDR1 and CDR2 sequences are KGHSH and LQKENI. V shed 4 bases and J shed 4 bases, with 13 bases lying between them. CDR3 sequence (DNA): TGTGCCAGCTCACTCCTGGACGGCCCCTATGGCTACACCTTC. Its translation is CASSLLDGPYGYTF.

This chain links TRBV18 with TRBJ2-5; 9 nucleotides line up with TRBD2. CDR3 length: 13 residues. The V and J ends lost 5 bases and 5 bases, in that order; junction bases with no gene match: 3. Germline loops: CDR1 KGHSH, CDR2 LQKENI. CDR3 sequence reads: CASSSGTSETQYF. Here the CDR3 DNA reads TGTGCCAGCTCATCCGGGACTAGCGAGACCCAGTACTTC.

The chain links TRBV6-5 to TRBJ1-2; D is undetermined. Trimming stripped 5 bases from V and 1 base from J, with 14 bases between. Germline V gives CDR1 MNHEY, CDR2 SVGAGI. The CDR3 is made up of 15 amino acids. CDR3 protein: CASSPPRPLNYGYTF. The CDR3 DNA reads as TGTGCCAGCAGTCCTCCGAGACCCCTTAACTATGGCTACACCTTC.